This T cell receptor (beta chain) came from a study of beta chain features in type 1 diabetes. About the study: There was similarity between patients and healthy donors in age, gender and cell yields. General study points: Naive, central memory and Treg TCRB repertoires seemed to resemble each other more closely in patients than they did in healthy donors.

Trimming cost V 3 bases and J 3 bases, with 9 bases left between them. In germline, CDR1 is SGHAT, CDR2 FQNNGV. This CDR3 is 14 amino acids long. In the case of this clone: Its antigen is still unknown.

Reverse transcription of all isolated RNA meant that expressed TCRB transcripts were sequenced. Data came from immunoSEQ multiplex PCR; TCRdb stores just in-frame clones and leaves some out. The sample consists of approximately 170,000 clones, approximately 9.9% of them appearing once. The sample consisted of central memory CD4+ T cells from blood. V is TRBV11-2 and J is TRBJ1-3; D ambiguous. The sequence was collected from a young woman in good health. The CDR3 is CASSFPGNGNTIYF. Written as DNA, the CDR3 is TGTGCCAGCAGCTTTCCCGGGAATGGAAACACCATATATTTT. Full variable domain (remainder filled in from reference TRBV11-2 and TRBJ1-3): EAGVAQSPRYKIIEKRQSVAFWCNPISGHATLYWYQQILGQGPKLLIQFQNNGVVDDSQLPKDRFSAERLKGVDSTLKIQPAKLEDSAVYLCASSFPGNGNTIYFGEGSWLTVV.